This entry lists 2 T cell receptor beta chains sequenced from one sample in a study of blood T cell repertoires in COVID-19. Here immunoSEQ multiplex PCR was the method, and the copy in TCRdb shows in-frame clones only, minus some. The sample has roughly 100,000 clones; more than 85% are singletons. Specimen: peripheral blood. These TCRs come from a human donor in a cohort sampled during active COVID-19.

This clone was observed a few times. The chain uses TRBV25-1 and TRBJ2-7, with D possibly matching TRBD2 (6 bases). Germline CDR1 MGHDK, CDR2 SYGVNS. The CDR3 spans 14 residues. V gave up 3 bases and J gave up 6 bases, with 15 bases separating them. The CDR3 is CASSDMGREAEQYF. The DNA of the CDR3 is TGTGCCAGCAGTGATATGGGCAGGGAGGCCGAGCAGTACTTC.

A few counts support this clone. The V call is TRBV29-1, the J call TRBJ1-1; D is perhaps TRBD1 (5 bases). This CDR3 contains 14 residues. Looked up from germline, CDR1 is SQVTM and CDR2 is ANQGSEA. Trimming cost V 6 bases and J 1 base, with 15 bases left between them. CDR3 nucleotides: TGCAGCGTCGGAACCTGGGGGGAGAACACTGAAGCTTTCTTT. This codes for CSVGTWGENTEAFF.